This T cell receptor beta chain was identified in a study of T cell responses to AZD1222 COVID-19 vaccine. General study results and limits: Increases in Spike-specific TCR breadth and depth were seen after two AZD1222 doses. Only a handful of AZD1222 recipients were seropositive at baseline.

CDR1 is SGHNT, CDR2 YYREEE, per germline (reference sequence). This CDR3 spans 16 amino acids. With 0 bases clipped from V and 7 bases from J, the junction kept 9 bases outside the gene matches. Libraries were prepared by immunoSEQ multiplex PCR; TCRdb keeps only in-frame clonotypes and omits some of them. Found here are 90,000 to 120,000 clones, about 90% of them singletons; the top ten hold 20% to 25%. This clone was seen once. Its specificity is not known. This clonotype was sampled from an adult in good health. The chain links TRBV5-4 to TRBJ2-1, with 8 bases lining up with TRBD2. The source material was peripheral blood, sampled on day 0 of AZD1222 vaccination. For the CDR3, the DNA is TGTGCCAGCAGCTTGGCCCTCGGGGGGGGCAGGAATGAGCAGTTCTTC. Its protein product is CASSLALGGGRNEQFF.